The 11 T cell receptor beta chains reported below all come from one sample, sequenced in a study of T cells in Graves' hyperthyroidism and ophthalmopathy. Amplified regions were TCR beta CDR3 sequences from RNA transcripts. The HTBI primer set was used in a first-round RT-PCR of the TCR CDR3. One entry per CDR3 protein results from TCRdb running MiXCR on the multiplex PCR reads. The table has over 650,000 distinct CDR3 sequences, approximately 42% seen once. Sequenced input: peripheral blood or thyroid tissue (not recorded which). The source is an adult man with Graves' disease, either hyperthyroidism or ophthalmopathy (not recorded which).

This sequence joins TRBV7-9 and TRBJ1-6; perhaps TRBD1 as D (5 bases). Germline CDR1 reads SEHNR; CDR2 reads FQNEAQ (reference sequence). The CDR3 consists of 17 residues. V lost 3 bases and J 7 bases, leaving 19 bases between the germline ends. CDR3 sequence: CASSLGRTGTGNSPLHF. CDR3 DNA sequence: TGTGCCAGCAGCTTGGGCAGGACCGGGACGGGGAATTCACCCCTCCACTTT.

The chain carries TRBV20-1 and TRBJ2-5; D is unclear. This CDR3 spans 12 amino acids. Per germline, CDR1 DFQATT and CDR2 SNEGSKA (reference sequence). The CDR3 is CSQDPALKTQYF. The CDR3 DNA is TGCAGCCAAGACCCCGCCCTGAAGACCCAGTACTTC.

The V and J genes are TRBV10-2 and TRBJ2-7; perhaps D is TRBD1 or TRBD2 (5 bases each). There are 13 residues in the CDR3. Germline V CDR1 and CDR2: WSHSY, SAAADI. Trimming pared 5 bases from V and 5 bases from J, leaving 13 bases between. CDR3 protein: CASSSRESHEQYF. For the CDR3, the DNA is TGCGCCAGCAGTTCCAGGGAGTCCCACGAGCAGTACTTC.

This clonotype was seen a few times. The chain employs TRBV20-1 and TRBJ2-7, with TRBD1 matching over 7 bases. The CDR3 has 12 residues. Per the germline V gene, CDR1 is DFQATT and CDR2 is SNEGSKA (reference sequence). The V and J ends lost 6 bases and 3 bases, in that order; junction bases with no gene match: 5. The CDR3 sequence is CSAGQADYEQYF. As DNA, the CDR3 is TGCAGTGCCGGACAGGCAGACTACGAGCAGTACTTC.

This clonotype was detected only a few times. The chain combines TRBV7-9 with TRBJ2-7; the match to TRBD1 covers 11 bases. The CDR3 has 15 amino acids. V trimming: 5 bases; J trimming: 2 bases; junction bases outside the gene matches: 5. Germline assignment: CDR1 SEHNR and CDR2 FQNEAQ (reference sequence). The CDR3 DNA reads TGTGCCAGCAGCCCAGTGGGACAGGGGGCCTACGAGCAGTACTTC. Translation: CASSPVGQGAYEQYF.

Remarks on this clonotype: This likely comes from a read error, as the CDR3 has no conserved phenylalanine or tryptophan at its end. The DNA is omitted, as the CDR3 cannot be located on it reliably, and the CDR3 follows TCRdb's listing. The chain combines TRBV9 with TRBJ2-7; the table's D call of TRBD2 was not tested on the DNA. Germline V lookup: CDR1 SGDLS, CDR2 YYNGEE. The CDR3 length equals 9 residues, ends included. The CDR3 is CASSVVVAG.

The gene calls are TRBV5-1 and TRBJ1-5; D possibly corresponds to TRBD1 (5 bases). The CDR3 length is 14 residues. Per germline, CDR1 SGHRS and CDR2 YFSETQ. V lost 4 bases and J 3 bases, leaving 11 bases between the germline ends. This chain's CDR3 is CASSADNLNQPQHF. CDR3 in DNA: TGCGCCAGCAGCGCGGACAACCTCAATCAGCCCCAGCATTTT.

This clonotype came up many times. This chain joins TRBV29-1 and TRBJ2-7, with D perhaps TRBD2 (5 bases). CDR1 is SQVTM, CDR2 ANQGSEA, per germline. Deletions cut 7 bases from V and 6 bases from J, with 19 bases between. The CDR3 has 13 residues. The CDR3 loop reads CSAPSPGSGEQYF. CDR3 coding DNA: TGCAGCGCCCCTTCCCCGGGGTCCGGCGAGCAGTACTTC.

About this clonotype: A read error is possible here, since a much larger clone lies one base away. CDR3 in amino acids: CASSYYYEQYF. The CDR3 DNA is TGTGCCAGCAGCTACTATTACGAGCAGTACTTC. V is TRBV7-9 and J is TRBJ2-7; unclear D gene. Germline V lookup: CDR1 SEHNR, CDR2 FQNEAQ (reference sequence). CDR3 size: 11 residues. V was pared by 4 bases and J by 4 bases, with 5 bases between.

The chain employs TRBV2 and TRBJ1-2; 10 nucleotides agree with TRBD1. This CDR3 has 16 residues. Losses at the gene ends were 10 bases for V and 2 bases for J; bases not matched to a gene: 13. Per the germline V gene, CDR1 is SNHLY and CDR2 is FYNNEI. CDR3 residues: CATRQITTGGNYGYTF. The CDR3 DNA is TGTGCCACCAGGCAAATCACGACAGGGGGCAACTATGGCTACACCTTC.

The rearrangement uses TRBV7-2 and TRBJ2-5, with unresolved D. The CDR3 totals 12 residues. Germline V CDR1 and CDR2: SGHTA, FQGNSA. Trimming pared 8 bases from V and 6 bases from J, leaving 13 bases between. The CDR3 nucleotides read TGTGCCAGCGGTCCCCTTGGGCAGACCCAGTACTTC. This translates into CASGPLGQTQYF.